Presented here are 10 T cell receptor beta chains from one specimen sequenced in a study of cytotoxic CD8 clonotypes in ibrutinib-treated CLL. Clones were sequenced by immunoSEQ multiplex PCR, and TCRdb holds only the in-frame ones, with some missing. The table records about 15,000 clones, approximately 52% of them present only once. The sequencing used PBMCs, collected at an approximately 23-month disease-progression time point, from a patient treated with ibrutinib. The receptors were gathered from a human donor with chronic lymphocytic leukemia.

This chain joins TRBV30 and TRBJ1-3; no clear D gene. Germline values: CDR1 GTSNPN, CDR2 SVGIG (reference sequence). This CDR3 is 12 amino acids long. V was pared by 4 bases and J by 8 bases, with 12 bases between. In DNA form, the CDR3 reads TGTGCCTGGACTTGGTCTGGGGACACCATATATTTT. This sequence encodes CAWTWSGDTIYF.

The sample holds many counts of this clone. The J gene is TRBJ2-2, the V gene TRBV7-7; D uncertain. Germline CDR1 SSHAT, CDR2 FNYEAQ (reference sequence). V lost 7 bases and J 1 base, leaving 7 bases between the germline ends. This CDR3 is 13 amino acids long. This CDR3 reads CASKEQNTGELFF. The CDR3 bases are TGTGCCAGCAAGGAACAGAACACCGGGGAGCTGTTTTTT.

This chain joins TRBV5-8 and TRBJ2-1; D is unclear. Germline lookup yields CDR1 SGHTS and CDR2 YDEGEE. Trimming took off 0 bases at V and 6 bases at J, with 13 bases between the two ends. The CDR3 sequence is 15 residues long. CDR3 sequence: CASSLEGSTSNEQFF. The CDR3 region has the DNA TGTGCCAGCAGCTTGGAGGGATCCACGTCCAATGAGCAGTTCTTC.

This rearrangement joins TRBV10-3 to TRBJ2-4; perhaps D is TRBD1 or TRBD2 (5 bases each). Germline lookup yields CDR1 ENHRY and CDR2 SYGVKD. Trimming removed 0 bases from V and 12 bases from J, with 6 bases in between. The CDR3 runs 11 residues. CDR3: CAISESGTQYF. For the CDR3, the DNA is TGTGCCATCAGTGAGTCTGGGACTCAGTACTTC.

The chain uses TRBV11-2 and TRBJ2-7, with D tentatively TRBD2 (6 bases). Trimming pared 2 bases from V and 2 bases from J, leaving 13 bases between. CDR3 length: 15 amino acids. Germline V CDR1 and CDR2: SGHAT, FQNNGV. The CDR3 reads CASSLQYRGTYEQYF. The CDR3 coding sequence is TGTGCCAGCAGCTTACAATACCGCGGGACCTACGAGCAGTACTTC.

The chain joins TRBV11-1 to TRBJ2-7, with TRBD2 matching 7 bases. V lost 1 base to trimming and J lost 5 bases; unmatched junction nucleotides: 2. The CDR3 consists of 13 residues. CDR1 is SGHAT, CDR2 FQDESV, per germline (reference sequence). The CDR3, as DNA: TGTGCCAGCAGCTTAGGCGGGGGAAACGAGCAGTACTTC. Amino acids: CASSLGGGNEQYF.

This clone has a handful of counts. This sequence joins TRBV4-1 and TRBJ2-2; no firm D call. This CDR3 is 14 amino acids long. Trimming took 0 bases from V and 5 from J, leaving 7 bases between them. Germline V gene sequence: CDR1 MGHRA, CDR2 YSYEKL. DNA for the CDR3: TGCGCCAGCAGCCAAGATATTACTACCGGGGAGCTGTTTTTT. As protein: CASSQDITTGELFF.

This clone was observed a few times. Within the sample, other DNA sequences also encode this same CDR3. The rearrangement links TRBV12-5 to TRBJ2-1; 10 bases are a match to TRBD2. With 1 base clipped from V and 2 bases from J, the junction kept 5 bases outside the gene matches. In germline, CDR1 is LGHNT, CDR2 FRNRAP. The CDR3 is 17 amino acids. As DNA, the CDR3 is TGTGCTAGTGGTTTGGCTGGAAGCGGGGGGGCCTACAATGAGCAGTTCTTC. Protein: CASGLAGSGGAYNEQFF.

The J gene is TRBJ1-1, the V gene TRBV29-1; D may be TRBD1 (5 bases). The CDR3 is 13 residues long. Germline lookup yields CDR1 SQVTM and CDR2 ANQGSEA. V lost 3 bases to trimming and J lost 5 bases, with 13 bases between them. Here the CDR3 DNA reads TGCAGCGTTGAGGTAGGGGCTTGGACTGAAGCTTTCTTT. It specifies CSVEVGAWTEAFF.

The chain uses TRBV30 and TRBJ1-2; 10 bases match TRBD1. The CDR3 loop spans 17 amino acids. The germline V gene encodes CDR1 GTSNPN and CDR2 SVGIG (reference sequence). Trimming cost V 4 bases and J 7 bases; bases outside gene matches: 18. The CDR3 coding sequence is TGTGCCTGGACCCCCTTGCTCGGGACAGGGGTAGGGGGTGGCTACACCTTC. It is translated as CAWTPLLGTGVGGGYTF.